This TCR beta chain was recorded in a study of vaccination effects on CD4 cells after COVID-19. Background on the study: Either the mRNA-1273 or the BNT162b2 vaccine was given to participants as two doses. There were two convalescent patients who gave samples 16 days and one week before vaccination. Notes on the study in general: Only a few convalescent patients and no early post-infection timepoints featured in the study. Clones of infection and vaccine origin contracted markedly late after vaccination.

Sequencing was performed with immunoSEQ multiplex PCR; in TCRdb, only in-frame clones are kept and a portion is missing. Of 30,000 to 35,000 clones in the sample, about 72% are singletons; the top ten hold 28%. In the case of this clone: What it binds is unknown.

The V end lost 5 bases, the J end lost 4 bases, and 21 bases lay between the germline ends. The germline V gene encodes CDR1 SQVTM and CDR2 ANQGSEA. The CDR3 sequence is 16 residues long. Using viral peptide pools, the ViraFEST assay grew out antigen-specific CD4+ T cells prior to sequencing. Once cultured for approximately eleven days, the cells underwent separation to obtain CD4+ T cells. Infection dated between March and December 2020, before the Alpha, Beta and Delta variants reached the United States. The sequence was collected from a human donor who had a prior SARS-CoV-2 infection. This chain joins TRBV29-1 and TRBJ2-1; D is perhaps TRBD1 (6 bases). The sample was CD4+ T cells from PBMCs cultured with a peptide pool, taken before COVID-19 vaccination. DNA for the CDR3: TGCAGCGTTTCCCAAGGTACGGGACAACTATACAATGAGCAGTTCTTC. Its translation is CSVSQGTGQLYNEQFF.